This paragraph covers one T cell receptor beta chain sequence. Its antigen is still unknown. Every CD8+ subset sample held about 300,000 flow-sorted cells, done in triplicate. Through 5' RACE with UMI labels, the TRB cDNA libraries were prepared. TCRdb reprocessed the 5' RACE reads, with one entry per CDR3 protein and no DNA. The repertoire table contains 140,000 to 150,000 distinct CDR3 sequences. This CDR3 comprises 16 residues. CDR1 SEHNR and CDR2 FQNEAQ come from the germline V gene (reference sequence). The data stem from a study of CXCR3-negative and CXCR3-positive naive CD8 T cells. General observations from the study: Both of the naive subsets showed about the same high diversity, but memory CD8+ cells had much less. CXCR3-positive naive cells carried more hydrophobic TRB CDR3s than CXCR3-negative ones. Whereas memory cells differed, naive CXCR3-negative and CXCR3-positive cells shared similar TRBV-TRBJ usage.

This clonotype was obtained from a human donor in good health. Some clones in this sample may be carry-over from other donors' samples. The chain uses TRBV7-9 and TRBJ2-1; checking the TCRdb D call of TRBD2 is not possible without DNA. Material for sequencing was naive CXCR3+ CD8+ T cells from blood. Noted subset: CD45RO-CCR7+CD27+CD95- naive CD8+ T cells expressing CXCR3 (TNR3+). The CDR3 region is CASSLTWTSGPNEQFF.